Listed here are 27 T cell receptor beta chains from one sample, sequenced in a study of blood T cell repertoires in COVID-19. Measured with immunoSEQ multiplex PCR; TCRdb has only the in-frame clones, and not every one. The sample lists about 240,000 clones, around four fifths occurring once. Sample: peripheral blood. These receptors came from a man in his thirties or forties who had recovered from COVID-19.

This chain connects TRBV11-2 to TRBJ2-5; 8 bases are a match to TRBD2. J was trimmed by 1 base and V by 5 bases; bases with no gene match: 9. The CDR3 has 16 amino acids. Germline CDR1 is SGHAT and CDR2 is FQNNGV. The CDR3: CASSRSGSGPQETQYF. The CDR3 coding sequence is TGTGCCAGCAGCCGGAGCGGGAGCGGACCCCAAGAGACCCAGTACTTC.

V usage is TRBV12-5 and J usage is TRBJ1-2, with 9 bases aligning to TRBD1. This CDR3 is built from 15 residues. V was clipped by 2 bases and J by 3 bases; unmatched bases: 4. CDR1 is LGHNT and CDR2 is FRNRAP in the germline V gene. The CDR3 sequence is CASGLPRTGDYGYTF. The CDR3 bases are TGTGCTAGTGGTTTGCCACGGACAGGGGACTATGGCTACACCTTC.

The V gene is TRBV4-2, the J gene TRBJ1-2, with D hard to call. The CDR3 loop spans 14 amino acids. Per the germline V gene, CDR1 is LGHNA and CDR2 is YNFKEQ. V was cut by 0 bases and J by 7 bases, with 12 bases left in between. Here the CDR3 DNA reads TGTGCCAGCAGCCAAGAGTACAGCAATCGTGGCTACACCTTC. As protein: CASSQEYSNRGYTF.

The gene calls are TRBV2 and TRBJ1-1, with 10 nucleotides matching TRBD1. Germline V gene sequence: CDR1 SNHLY, CDR2 FYNNEI. This CDR3 is built from 16 residues. Losses at the gene ends were 3 bases for V and 0 bases for J; bases not matched to a gene: 4. For the CDR3, the DNA is TGTGCCAGCAGTGACGGGACAGGGGTGTTGAACACTGAAGCTTTCTTT. Translating it yields CASSDGTGVLNTEAFF. The entire variable domain, with the rest obtained from reference TRBV2 and TRBJ1-1, is as follows: EPEVTQTPSHQVTQMGQEVILRCVPISNHLYFYWYRQILGQKVEFLVSFYNNEISEKSEIFDDQFSVERPDGSNFTLKIRSTKLEDSAMYFCASSDGTGVLNTEAFFGQGTRLTVV.

V gene TRBV7-2 combines with J gene TRBJ2-5; TRBD1 matches at 7 bases. CDR1 is SGHTA and CDR2 is FQGNSA in the germline V gene. V lost 5 bases and J lost 3; bases outside the gene matches: 3. CDR3 size: 13 residues. The CDR3 reads CASSNRGEETQYF. The DNA of the CDR3 is TGTGCCAGCAGCAACAGGGGAGAAGAGACCCAGTACTTC.

In DNA form, the CDR3 reads TGTGCCAGCAGTTACTCGAGGTTGGAGACCCAGTACTTC. Protein sequence: CASSYSRLETQYF. J is TRBJ2-5 and V is TRBV6-5; no clear D. The CDR3 length is 13 residues. Germline-derived CDR1 and CDR2 are MNHEY and SVGAGI. Trimming took off 0 bases at V and 5 bases at J, with 7 bases between the two ends.

This clone was detected only a few times. The J gene is TRBJ2-3, the V gene TRBV6-4, with 7 bases lining up with TRBD1. The CDR3 sequence is 16 residues long. Germline CDR1 reads MRHNA; CDR2 reads SNTAGT. J gave up 0 bases and V 0 bases, and 3 bases lay outside the gene matches. The CDR3 is CASSDSSQGSTDTQYF. For the CDR3, the DNA is TGTGCCAGCAGTGACTCTTCACAGGGGAGCACAGATACGCAGTATTTT.

This clone appeared a few times. The chain couples TRBV6-5 to TRBJ2-1; a weak D match, TRBD2 (6 bases). Germline-derived CDR1 and CDR2 are MNHEY and SVGAGI. Between the trimmed V and J ends, which lost 5 bases and 1 base, there was a span of 9 bases. This CDR3 has 14 residues. Here the CDR3 reads CASSRRESYNEQFF. In DNA, the CDR3 is TGTGCCAGCAGTAGGCGGGAATCCTACAATGAGCAGTTCTTC.

The chain couples TRBV10-3 to TRBJ2-3, with 11 nucleotides matching TRBD1. The germline gives CDR1 ENHRY, CDR2 SYGVKD. After removal of 6 bases from V and 6 bases from J, the junction contained 2 bases not matched to a gene. This CDR3 comprises 13 residues. CDR3 coding DNA: TGTGCCATCAGGGGACAGGGGGGCGATACGCAGTATTTT. Residues: CAIRGQGGDTQYF.

V usage is TRBV3-1 (or the pseudogene TRBV3-2) and J usage is TRBJ1-6; D perhaps matches TRBD1 (5 bases). The germline V gene has CDR1 LGHDT and CDR2 YNNKEL (reference sequence). Trimming pared 4 bases from V and 14 bases from J, leaving 21 bases between. This CDR3 is built from 15 residues. Here the CDR3 reads CASSPKGLSNEALHF. In nucleotides, the CDR3 is TGTGCCAGCAGCCCGAAGGGACTTTCCAATGAAGCCCTCCACTTT.

The V and J genes are TRBV9 and TRBJ1-4, with D uncertain. The germline CDR1 and CDR2 sequences are SGDLS and YYNGEE. Trimming removed 3 bases from V and 8 bases from J, with 20 bases in between. CDR3 size: 16 residues. The CDR3 sequence: CASSANVGGGSEKLFF. Here the CDR3 DNA reads TGTGCCAGCAGCGCCAACGTCGGTGGCGGTTCCGAAAAACTGTTTTTT.

V is TRBV6-1 and J is TRBJ2-3; 11 bases line up with TRBD2. CDR1 MNHNS and CDR2 SASEGT come from the germline V gene. CDR3 length: 16 residues. After removal of 4 bases from V and 4 bases from J, the junction contained 7 bases not matched to a gene. The CDR3 region is CASSVSGGAGADTQYF. The CDR3 DNA reads as TGTGCCAGCAGTGTTAGCGGGGGGGCCGGGGCAGATACGCAGTATTTT.

The chain links TRBV5-1 to TRBJ1-1; 8 positions agree with TRBD1. This CDR3 has 17 residues. V shed 7 bases and J 2 bases; nucleotides not matched to a gene: 16. Germline V gene lookup returns CDR1 SGHRS and CDR2 YFSETQ. This CDR3 is CASAGGASSVVNTEAFF. The CDR3 DNA sequence: TGCGCCAGCGCAGGGGGCGCATCATCAGTAGTAAACACTGAAGCTTTCTTT.

This clone was seen a handful of times. The chain joins TRBV2 to TRBJ2-1; D possibly corresponds to TRBD1 (5 bases). The V gene's germline CDR1 is SNHLY and CDR2 FYNNEI. V was trimmed by 10 bases and J by 3 bases, leaving 16 bases between them. The CDR3 is made up of 14 amino acids. CDR3 residues: CATVGLDSYNEQFF. CDR3 coding DNA: TGTGCCACCGTCGGATTAGACAGCTACAATGAGCAGTTCTTC.

This clone was recorded a few times. The chain links TRBV7-2 to TRBJ1-2; unclear D gene. The germline CDR1 and CDR2 sequences are SGHTA and FQGNSA. The V end lost 1 base, the J end lost 6 bases, and 9 bases lay between the germline ends. The CDR3 spans 13 residues. CDR3 sequence (DNA): TGTGCCAGCAGCTTAGTTATGGGCCATGGCTACACCTTC. This codes for CASSLVMGHGYTF.

This chain connects TRBV28 to TRBJ2-1, with D perhaps matching TRBD2 (5 bases). This CDR3 has 12 amino acids. The germline V gene has CDR1 MDHEN and CDR2 SYDVKM. V was pared by 3 bases and J by 9 bases, with 9 bases between. The CDR3: CASSLVGGEQFF. As DNA, the CDR3 is TGTGCCAGCAGTTTGGTCGGAGGTGAGCAGTTCTTC.

This clone showed up many times. The CDR3 coding sequence is TGTGCCAGCACCAATAGCGGGAACACCGGGGAGCTGTTTTTT. This codes for CASTNSGNTGELFF. The rearrangement uses TRBV11-2 and TRBJ2-2; perhaps TRBD2 as D (6 bases). Germline CDR1 reads SGHAT; CDR2 reads FQNNGV. CDR3 length: 14 amino acids. The germline V and J ends were trimmed by 7 bases and 1 base, with 10 bases remaining between them.

The chain links TRBV5-1 to TRBJ2-2; a weak D match, TRBD1 (5 bases). With 3 bases removed from V and 6 bases from J, the gap between germline ends came to 9 bases. Germline V CDR1 and CDR2: SGHRS, YFSETQ. The CDR3 is 13 residues long. CDR3: CASSSQVPGELFF. CDR3 coding DNA: TGCGCCAGCAGCTCACAGGTTCCCGGGGAGCTGTTTTTT.

CDR3 protein: CASSFSLTQANTEAFF. CDR3 DNA: TGTGCCAGCAGCTTTTCTCTGACACAGGCGAACACTGAAGCTTTCTTT. V and J are TRBV7-9 and TRBJ1-1, with D possibly TRBD1 on 5 matching bases. The V gene's germline CDR1 is SEHNR and CDR2 FQNEAQ (reference sequence). V lost 3 bases to trimming and J lost 1 base, with 15 bases between them. The CDR3 has 16 residues.

V and J are TRBV5-4 and TRBJ2-3; 8 bases are shared with TRBD1. This CDR3 region has 19 residues. Germline V gene data show CDR1 as SGHNT and CDR2 as YYREEE (reference sequence). J lost 0 bases, V lost 0 bases, and 12 bases had no gene match. The CDR3 loop is CASSLGQGARRASTDTQYF. The CDR3 region has the DNA TGTGCCAGCAGCTTGGGGCAGGGGGCGCGGCGCGCTAGCACAGATACGCAGTATTTT.

This clone was counted only a few times. The chain has TRBV27 and TRBJ2-1, with 13 bases fitting TRBD2. Losses at the gene ends were 4 bases for V and 5 bases for J; bases not matched to a gene: 2. The germline V gene encodes CDR1 MNHEY and CDR2 SMNVEV (reference sequence). This CDR3 comprises 15 residues. The CDR3 region has the DNA TGTGCCAGCAGTTATGGACTAGCGGGAGACAATGAGCAGTTCTTC. Amino acids: CASSYGLAGDNEQFF.

DNA for the CDR3: TGCGCCAGCAGCTTGGGTACGACAAAAAACTATGGCTACACCTTC. Its translation: CASSLGTTKNYGYTF. J is TRBJ1-2 and V is TRBV5-1; D remains ambiguous. This CDR3 contains 15 residues. Trimming removed 0 bases from V and 2 bases from J, with 11 bases in between. The germline CDR1 and CDR2 sequences are SGHRS and YFSETQ.

This clone has only a few counts. This sequence joins TRBV9 and TRBJ2-5; TRBD1 matches at 7 bases. From germline, CDR1 is SGDLS and CDR2 YYNGEE. The CDR3 spans 17 residues. The V gene end was trimmed by 3 bases and the J gene end by 1 base; junction bases not matched to a gene: 12. The CDR3 nucleotides read TGTGCCAGCAGCGCGCGATTTAACCCAGGGGGCCAAGAGACCCAGTACTTC. Its translation is CASSARFNPGGQETQYF.

The chain has TRBV6-6 and TRBJ1-2; 8 bases match TRBD1. The V gene end was trimmed by 7 bases and the J gene end by 6 bases; junction bases not matched to a gene: 16. This CDR3 is built from 16 residues. Germline assignment: CDR1 MNHNY and CDR2 SVGAGI (reference sequence). CDR3 in amino acids: CASTPIRTGLRDGYTF. CDR3 nucleotides: TGTGCCAGCACCCCTATTAGGACAGGGTTAAGGGATGGCTACACCTTC.

This clone has just a few counts. The DNA for the CDR3 is TGCGCCAGCAGCCAGACAGGGGTAACCGATCAGCCCCAGCATTTT. Protein sequence: CASSQTGVTDQPQHF. J is TRBJ1-5 and V is TRBV4-1; 8 bases are a match to TRBD1. CDR3 length equals 15 residues. Germline V gene sequence: CDR1 MGHRA, CDR2 YSYEKL. J gave up 5 bases and V 3 bases, and 6 bases lay outside the gene matches.

The chain recombines TRBV27 with TRBJ2-2; D may be TRBD1 (5 bases). The V gene lost 3 bases and the J gene lost 3 bases, with 8 bases spanning the gap. Germline V gives CDR1 MNHEY, CDR2 SMNVEV (reference sequence). CDR3 length equals 14 residues. The CDR3 sequence is CASSFVTDTGELFF. CDR3 in DNA: TGTGCCAGCAGTTTCGTGACAGACACCGGGGAGCTGTTTTTT.

The chain recombines TRBV5-1 with TRBJ1-1; D uncertain. CDR3 size: 14 residues. The germline gives CDR1 SGHRS, CDR2 YFSETQ. V lost 3 bases to trimming and J lost 1 base, with 10 bases between them. The CDR3 DNA reads TGCGCCAGCAGCTCTCTGCAGGAGAACACTGAAGCTTTCTTT. Encoded protein: CASSSLQENTEAFF.